A selection of T cell receptor beta chains follows, all from one sample in a study of cytomegalovirus exposure and HLA in healthy donors. Assay used: immunoSEQ multiplex PCR; TCRdb lists only in-frame clones, some missing. Altogether 200,000 to 300,000 clones are present, roughly 91% being singletons, with the ten largest covering approximately 3.1%. Sample: PBMCs. These TCRs come from a woman aged 30 to 39 in good health and CMV-seronegative. Each CDR3 is given with its conserved first and last residue. D genes are given only for firm matches. Rows may omit the clone size; those that give it use once, few, many or a size class.

TRBV6-1	TRBJ2-3	-	TRBD2	CASRGLGLDTQYF	TGTGCCAGCAGAGGACTAGGCCTAGATACGCAGTATTTT
TRBV5-1	TRBJ2-1	-	-	CASSLDGVSSYNEQFF	TGCGCCAGCAGCTTGGACGGGGTCTCAAGCTACAATGAGCAGTTCTTC
TRBV7-2	TRBJ2-7	-	-	CASSFTGSGYEQYF	TGTGCCAGCAGCTTCACCGGGTCCGGGTACGAGCAGTACTTC
TRBV10-3	TRBJ1-1	once	-	CAISESASGEAFF	TGTGCCATCAGTGAGTCGGCGTCAGGTGAAGCTTTCTTT
TRBV5-1	TRBJ2-7	-	TRBD1	CASSFGTGNGNEQYF	TGCGCCAGCAGCTTCGGGACAGGAAACGGTAACGAGCAGTACTTC
TRBV7-2	TRBJ2-5	-	-	CASSPLLGAGETQYF	TGTGCCAGCAGCCCCCTTTTGGGAGCAGGAGAGACCCAGTACTTC
TRBV7-6	TRBJ2-2	-	TRBD2	CASSSGLAGEVGELFF	TGTGCCAGCAGCTCCGGACTAGCGGGAGAGGTGGGGGAGCTGTTTTTT
TRBV7-8	TRBJ2-2	-	TRBD2	CASSLALLGAGGIGGELFF	TGTGCCAGCAGCTTAGCCCTATTGGGGGCGGGGGGAATAGGCGGGGAGCTGTTTTTT
TRBV9	TRBJ2-2	-	-	CASSVDTGNGGELFF	TGTGCCAGCAGCGTGGATACAGGGAACGGCGGGGAGCTGTTTTTT
TRBV18	TRBJ2-3	-	TRBD2	CASSPYPAGGTDTQYF	TGTGCCAGCTCACCATACCCAGCGGGAGGCACAGATACGCAGTATTTT
TRBV9	TRBJ2-7	-	-	CASSGPTGYEQYF	TGTGCCAGCAGCGGACCGACAGGCTACGAGCAGTACTTC
TRBV14	TRBJ2-1	-	TRBD2	CASSRRLATNNEQFF	TGTGCCAGCAGCCGTCGACTAGCTACCAACAATGAGCAGTTCTTC
TRBV27	TRBJ2-4	-	-	CASSTTLWPKNIQYF	TGTGCCAGCAGCACGACTCTATGGCCCAAAAACATTCAGTACTTC
TRBV28	TRBJ2-2	-	TRBD2	CASRKTEREALTGTGELFF	TGTGCCAGCAGGAAAACTGAGCGGGAGGCCCTGACTGGGACCGGGGAGCTGTTTTTT
TRBV7-7	TRBJ2-7	-	-	CASSLALVSGKPYEQYF	TGTGCCAGCAGCTTAGCGCTTGTTTCAGGGAAGCCCTACGAGCAGTACTTC
TRBV7-9	TRBJ2-7	-	TRBD2	CASSDGTSGTYEQYF	TGTGCCAGCAGCGACGGGACTAGCGGGACTTACGAGCAGTACTTC
TRBV6-5	TRBJ2-7	-	-	CASSYVPGSSYEQYF	TGTGCCAGCAGTTATGTCCCAGGGAGCTCCTACGAGCAGTACTTC
TRBV27	TRBJ2-7	-	-	CASSLATRPIYEQYF	TGTGCCAGCAGCCTAGCAACAAGACCCATCTACGAGCAGTACTTC
TRBV9	TRBJ2-1	-	-	CASSRRGTENNEQFF	TGTGCCAGCAGTCGTAGAGGGACGGAAAACAATGAGCAGTTCTTC
TRBV10-3	TRBJ2-2	-	-	CAISGDTMNTGELFF	TGTGCCATCAGCGGGGACACCATGAACACCGGGGAGCTGTTTTTT
TRBV28	TRBJ1-5	-	-	CASSLSRTDQPQHF	TGTGCCAGCAGTTTGTCGAGAACGGATCAGCCCCAGCATTTT
TRBV5-1	TRBJ2-5	once	-	CASSPEYMTIQETQYF	TGCGCCAGCAGCCCGGAATACATGACGATCCAAGAGACCCAGTACTTC
TRBV7-9	TRBJ2-3	once	-	CASSLPPGGDTQYF	TGTGCCAGCAGCTTACCGCCCGGAGGAGATACGCAGTATTTT
TRBV11-2	TRBJ2-3	-	-	CASSYAGRMPDTQYF	TGTGCCAGCAGCTACGCTGGGAGAATGCCAGATACGCAGTATTTT
TRBV5-1	TRBJ1-4	-	TRBD1	CASRREGANDEKLFF	TGCGCCAGCAGGCGGGAGGGGGCGAATGATGAAAAACTGTTTTTT
TRBV7-9	TRBJ2-1	-	-	CASSGSSYNEQFF	TGTGCCAGCAGCGGGAGTTCCTACAATGAGCAGTTCTTC
TRBV9	TRBJ1-5	-	TRBD1	CASSLGQGGNQPQHF	TGTGCCAGCAGCTTGGGACAGGGGGGCAATCAGCCCCAGCATTTT
TRBV6-5	TRBJ2-7	-	TRBD1	CASSWRTGPSGEQYF	TGTGCCAGCAGTTGGCGGACAGGGCCCTCCGGGGAGCAGTACTTC
TRBV7-8	TRBJ2-5	-	TRBD2	CASSIRGGRGEETQYF	TGTGCCAGCAGCATACGGGGCGGGAGAGGGGAAGAGACCCAGTACTTC
TRBV19	TRBJ2-7	few	TRBD1	CASSQAGGNLEQYF	TGTGCCAGTAGTCAGGCAGGGGGCAATCTCGAGCAGTACTTC
TRBV10-3	TRBJ2-3	-	-	CAISEGRGSGTDTQYF	TGTGCCATCAGTGAGGGCAGAGGGAGTGGCACAGATACGCAGTATTTT
TRBV7-2	TRBJ2-7	-	-	CASSARPGSYEQYF	TGTGCCAGCAGCGCTCGACCGGGTTCCTACGAGCAGTACTTC
TRBV4-1	TRBJ2-3	-	-	CASSQDRGRADTQYF	TGCGCCAGCAGCCAAGACAGGGGTAGGGCAGATACGCAGTATTTT
TRBV7-2	TRBJ1-5	-	-	CASSPRAVSNQPQHF	TGTGCCAGCAGCCCGCGGGCAGTTAGCAATCAGCCCCAGCATTTT
TRBV6-5	TRBJ2-5	once	-	CASSPSIGAIETQYF	TGTGCCAGCAGTCCTTCAATCGGGGCAATAGAGACCCAGTACTTC
TRBV4-1	TRBJ2-5	-	-	CASSQEETQYF	TGCGCCAGCAGCCAAGAAGAGACCCAGTACTTC
TRBV9	TRBJ2-7	few	TRBD2	CASSLTSGGPYEQYF	TGTGCCAGCAGCCTTACTAGCGGGGGACCCTACGAGCAGTACTTC
TRBV27	TRBJ2-7	-	-	CASSLSLAYEQYF	TGTGCCAGCAGTTTATCACTAGCCTACGAGCAGTACTTC
TRBV7-9	TRBJ2-2	-	TRBD2	CASSLGTSGLNTGELFF	TGTGCCAGCAGTTTAGGGACTAGCGGCTTGAACACCGGGGAGCTGTTTTTT
TRBV28	TRBJ2-7	once	-	CASSFVSGTTYEQYF	TGTGCCAGCAGTTTCGTCTCCGGGACGACCTACGAGCAGTACTTC
TRBV2	TRBJ2-5	-	TRBD1	CASSYQGVRETQYF	TGTGCCAGCAGTTACCAGGGGGTTCGCGAGACCCAGTACTTC
TRBV27	TRBJ2-5	-	TRBD1	CASSSMGQGQETQYF	TGTGCCAGCAGTTCCATGGGACAGGGGCAAGAGACCCAGTACTTC
TRBV28	TRBJ2-7	-	-	CASSSGYEQYF	TGTGCCAGCAGTTCAGGGTACGAGCAGTACTTC
TRBV28	TRBJ1-5	once	-	CASSFGPQPQHF	TGTGCCAGCAGTTTTGGTCCTCAGCCCCAGCATTTT
TRBV6-6	TRBJ2-6	-	-	CASSSSGTSGANVLTF	-
TRBV30	TRBJ2-3	-	-	CAWASGDTQYF	TGTGCCTGGGCCTCGGGAGATACGCAGTATTTT
TRBV27	TRBJ2-2	-	TRBD2	CASSPRIAGGPLGELFF	TGTGCCAGCAGTCCAAGAATAGCGGGAGGGCCACTCGGGGAGCTGTTTTTT
TRBV9	TRBJ2-1	-	-	CASSVEGSPYNEQFF	TGTGCCAGCAGCGTAGAGGGGAGTCCCTACAATGAGCAGTTCTTC